The present T cell receptor (beta chain) was sequenced within a study of cytomegalovirus exposure and HLA in healthy donors. Trimming at V came to 0 bases and at J to 5 bases, leaving 4 bases not matched to a gene. CDR1 is LGHNT, CDR2 FRNRAP, per germline. The CDR3 runs to 16 residues. In the PCR, 60 Vbeta and 13 Jbeta primers were used. Profiling relied on immunoSEQ multiplex PCR, and the TCRdb table lists in-frame clones only, not all of them. Seen here are about 120,000 clones, roughly four fifths observed once, and the top ten hold about 1.8%. V gene TRBV12-5 combines with J gene TRBJ1-4; TRBD1 matches at 9 bases. Sequenced input: PBMCs. The source is a man in his forties in good health and CMV-seronegative. In DNA form, the CDR3 reads TGTGCTAGTGGTTTGGTAACCGGGACAGGGAATGAAAAACTGTTTTTT. This gives the protein CASGLVTGTGNEKLFF.